This TCR beta chain was retrieved from a study of cytomegalovirus exposure and HLA in healthy donors. Overall study context: Approximately 200 million T cells yielded 90 million to 130 million unique TCR beta sequences in earlier analysis. Roughly 92 million unique TCRs, all from HLA-typed donors, were included in an early release of the data.

Both 60 Vbeta primers and 13 Jbeta primers went into the PCR. Profiled with immunoSEQ multiplex PCR; TCRdb holds only in-frame clones, not every one. The sample holds 150,000 to 200,000 clones. Concerning this clone itself: Antigen specificity is unknown.

Regarding the study as a whole: Sequencing likely generated an artifact that appeared as a cluster of highly shared sequence variants. There were several of the most significant clusters that appeared linked to common viral pathogens in a later analysis.

CDR1 is MDHEN and CDR2 is SYDVKM in the germline V gene. With 6 bases removed from V and 5 bases from J, the gap between germline ends came to 27 bases. The CDR3 runs to 18 residues. The source material was PBMCs. The clonotype comes from a man aged 30 to 45 in good health and CMV-seronegative. The chain couples TRBV28 to TRBJ2-3, with D perhaps TRBD2 (5 bases). CDR3 loop: CASSPLDEWAGIKDTQYF. The DNA of the CDR3 is TGTGCCAGCAGCCCTCTCGATGAGTGGGCCGGGATTAAAGATACGCAGTATTTT. Combining the CDR3 with reference TRBV28 and TRBJ2-3 gives the whole variable domain DVKVTQSSRYLVKRTGEKVFLECVQDMDHENMFWYRQDPGLGLRLIYFSYDVKMKEKGDIPEGYSVSREKKERFSLILESASTNQTSMYLCASSPLDEWAGIKDTQYFGPGTRLTVL.